This T cell receptor (beta chain) was recorded in a study of blood T cell repertoires in COVID-19. Study context: T cells, B-cell-depleted T cells, or PBMCs provided the cDNA or gDNA that served as material.

This clone was seen only once. Assay: immunoSEQ multiplex PCR; the TCRdb copy retains only in-frame clones and omits some. Of 80,000 or so clones listed, about 89% are singletons. This CDR3 contains 14 residues. Germline CDR1 reads MNHEY; CDR2 reads SVGAGI. V was clipped by 6 bases and J by 0 bases, with 12 bases between them. This chain joins TRBV6-5 and TRBJ2-7, with D perhaps matching TRBD1 (6 bases). Sequenced: peripheral blood. The TCR originated in a woman aged 55-70 years with acute or convalescent COVID-19. CDR3 residues: CASRRQVSSYEQYF. In DNA, the CDR3 is TGTGCCAGCAGGAGACAGGTCAGCTCCTACGAGCAGTACTTC.